Listed below are T cell receptor beta chains from one sample, sequenced in a study of T cell responses to AZD1222 COVID-19 vaccine. TCRdb's table, derived via immunoSEQ multiplex PCR, lists solely in-frame clones and lacks some. This sample yields roughly 120,000 clones, of which about 93% are seen a single time; more than 3.5% belongs to the top ten. Sequencing used peripheral blood, obtained 28 days after the second dose of the MenACWY control vaccine. These receptors all come from an adult who received the MenACWY meningococcal vaccine as a control. CDR3s include the opening cysteine and the closing phenylalanine or tryptophan. Fields, in order: clone size, V gene, J gene, CDR3 length, D gene, CDR3 protein, CDR3 DNA. D genes are given only for firm matches. The size of a clone is reported for some rows only, either as once, few or many, or as a class for expanded clones.

NA	TRBV7-2	TRBJ2-5	17	NA	CASTLGLSGVRQETQYF	TGTGCCAGCACCTTGGGTTTGAGCGGCGTACGTCAAGAGACCCAGTACTTC
NA	TRBV12-5	TRBJ2-7	12	TRBD1	CASGKTGGEQYF	TGTGCTAGTGGGAAGACAGGGGGCGAGCAGTACTTC
once	TRBV6-1	TRBJ2-3	15	NA	CASSESGPSTDTQYF	TGTGCCAGCAGTGAAAGCGGTCCCAGCACAGATACGCAGTATTTT
NA	TRBV25-1	TRBJ1-2	13	NA	CASSETRGQGYTF	TGTGCCAGCAGTGAAACGAGGGGACAAGGCTACACCTTC
NA	TRBV2	TRBJ2-2	15	NA	CASSYQTGKGGELFF	TGTGCCAGCAGTTACCAAACAGGGAAGGGCGGGGAGCTGTTTTTT
NA	TRBV7-9	TRBJ1-5	15	TRBD1	CASSPGTGSNQPQHF	TGTGCCAGCAGCCCAGGGACAGGGAGCAATCAGCCCCAGCATTTT
NA	TRBV4-1	TRBJ2-7	16	NA	CASSQVGFRADYEQYF	TGCGCCAGCAGCCAAGTTGGGTTTAGGGCGGACTACGAGCAGTACTTC
NA	TRBV19	TRBJ2-2	15	NA	CASMEESANTGELFF	TGTGCCAGTATGGAGGAATCAGCCAACACCGGGGAGCTGTTTTTT
once	TRBV6-1	TRBJ2-6	15	NA	CASSESQTGANVLTF	TGTGCCAGCAGTGAATCCCAGACTGGGGCCAACGTCCTGACTTTC
NA	TRBV19	TRBJ1-1	14	TRBD1	CASSIDTGGTEAFF	TGTGCCAGTAGTATAGATACAGGGGGGACTGAAGCTTTCTTT
once	TRBV28	TRBJ2-6	15	NA	CASSLSGLGANVLTF	TGTGCCAGCAGTTTATCAGGGCTTGGGGCCAACGTCCTGACTTTC
NA	TRBV19	TRBJ2-1	14	NA	CASKSPPLGGEQFF	TGTGCCAGTAAATCCCCACCCTTGGGGGGTGAGCAGTTCTTC
NA	TRBV3-1/TRBV3-2	TRBJ2-7	12	NA	CASSSIPYEQYF	TGTGCCAGCAGCTCCATACCCTACGAGCAGTACTTC
NA	TRBV6-1	TRBJ2-6	16	NA	CASSEARTPGANVLTF	TGTGCCAGCAGTGAAGCCAGGACCCCTGGGGCCAACGTCCTGACTTTC
NA	TRBV7-8	TRBJ2-2	15	TRBD2	CASSLAGGLTGELFF	TGTGCCAGCAGCCTAGCGGGGGGACTAACCGGGGAGCTGTTTTTT
NA	TRBV12-3/TRBV12-4	TRBJ2-5	13	NA	CASRLGAGETQYF	TGTGCCAGCAGGTTGGGGGCAGGGGAGACCCAGTACTTC
once	TRBV5-4	TRBJ2-1	12	NA	CASSLEEIEQFF	TGTGCCAGCAGCTTGGAGGAGATAGAGCAGTTCTTC
NA	TRBV3-1/TRBV3-2	TRBJ1-2	11	NA	CASSQGYGYTF	TGTGCCAGCAGCCAAGGATATGGCTACACCTTC
NA	TRBV19	TRBJ1-5	14	NA	CASSPGAEGQPQHF	TGTGCCAGTAGTCCGGGGGCGGAGGGTCAGCCCCAGCATTTT
NA	TRBV25-1	TRBJ2-5	15	TRBD2	CASSEFSGGQETQYF	TGTGCCAGCAGTGAATTTTCGGGGGGGCAAGAGACCCAGTACTTC